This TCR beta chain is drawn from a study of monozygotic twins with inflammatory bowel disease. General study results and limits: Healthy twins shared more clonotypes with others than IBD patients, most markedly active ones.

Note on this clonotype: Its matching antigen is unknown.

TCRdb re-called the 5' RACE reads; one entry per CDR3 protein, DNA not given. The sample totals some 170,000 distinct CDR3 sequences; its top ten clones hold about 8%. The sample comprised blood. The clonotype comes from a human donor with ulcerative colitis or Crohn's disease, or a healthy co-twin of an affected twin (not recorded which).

CDR3 protein: CASSSQRVHNEQFF. This chain links TRBV11-2 with TRBJ2-1; TCRdb's assignment of TRBD2 cannot be checked, as there is no DNA. Germline V lookup: CDR1 SGHAT, CDR2 FQNNGV. This CDR3 region has 14 residues.